These T cell receptor beta chains were read from a single sample in a study of shared clonotypes between healthy human individuals. Generated by immunoSEQ multiplex PCR, the TCRdb table keeps only in-frame clones and is missing some. This table has roughly 2.5 million clones, approximately 92% appearing once. Sequences were obtained from naive CD4+ T cells sorted from blood. Source of these receptors: a man younger than 30 in good health. CDR3s leave out the opening cysteine and the closing phenylalanine or tryptophan. Size is stated for part of the rows, as once, few or many counts, or as a class when the clone is expanded.

clone_size,v_call,cdr3_aa
.,TRBV19,ASSNLQGAEAKL
.,TRBV29-1,SVGGEETQY
.,TRBV6-5,ASSYGDRAVGYT
.,TRBV7-6,ASSLRDPNISGNTIY
.,TRBV7-8,AVGGRDRETQY
.,TRBV15,ATSREILTNYGYT
.,TRBV10-2,ASSAGETQY
.,TRBV27,ASTSRGATAYEQY
.,TRBV28,ASSSRRGSYNEQF
.,TRBV15,ATSRGDTKALYEQY
.,TRBV9,ASSARSQPGTGAYEQY
.,TRBV28,ASFPGQGKETQY
.,TRBV29-1,SVEKGGTNYGYT
.,TRBV27,ASSLTDTLAKNIQY
.,TRBV7-2,ASSNRGFSSEQY
.,TRBV2,ASRARGHSETQY
.,TRBV6-6,ASRWDSNTEAF
.,TRBV18,ASSPDSGRGTDTQY
.,TRBV6-5,ASSPGVAYNEQF
.,TRBV11-3,ALSGPRLSYEQY
.,TRBV29-1,SVYISGRADRDGYT
.,TRBV28,ASRLGTEAF
.,TRBV27,ASSLRDGPYEQY
.,TRBV7-9,ASSPRTGAYGYT
.,TRBV10-2,ASSESRAPNEKLF
.,TRBV29-1,SVEGGTYEQY
.,TRBV7-9,PWDGYT
.,TRBV21-1,ASSKGRAGDTGELF
once,TRBV30,AWRLAGGGETQY
.,TRBV2,ASSANNPYNSPLH
.,TRBV2,ASSEAQFQGKKTQY
.,TRBV18,ASSPGTGGLYEQY
.,TRBV5-1,ASSPPLKNTGELF
.,TRBV15,ATSSRDRGHTEAF
.,TRBV15,ATSREEINFSYEQY
.,TRBV6-1,ASSGKTGDYGYT
.,TRBV6-5,ASRPQGAHTGELF
.,TRBV5-8,ASSVRTSGASYNEQF
.,TRBV6-5,ASSYSRNTEAF
.,TRBV7-9,ASSYTGGSYEQY
.,TRBV6-1,ASSGRLPEQY
.,TRBV2,ASSEAPAGPGEQY
.,TRBV30,AWSGQAFGEAF
once,TRBV6-1,ASSEALLRGPGNTIY
.,TRBV7-9,ASSLTGAVETQY
.,TRBV2,ASSLSSAEQF
.,TRBV5-7,ASTLGGRASSGNTIY
once,TRBV5-4,ASSGRGGSPYEQF